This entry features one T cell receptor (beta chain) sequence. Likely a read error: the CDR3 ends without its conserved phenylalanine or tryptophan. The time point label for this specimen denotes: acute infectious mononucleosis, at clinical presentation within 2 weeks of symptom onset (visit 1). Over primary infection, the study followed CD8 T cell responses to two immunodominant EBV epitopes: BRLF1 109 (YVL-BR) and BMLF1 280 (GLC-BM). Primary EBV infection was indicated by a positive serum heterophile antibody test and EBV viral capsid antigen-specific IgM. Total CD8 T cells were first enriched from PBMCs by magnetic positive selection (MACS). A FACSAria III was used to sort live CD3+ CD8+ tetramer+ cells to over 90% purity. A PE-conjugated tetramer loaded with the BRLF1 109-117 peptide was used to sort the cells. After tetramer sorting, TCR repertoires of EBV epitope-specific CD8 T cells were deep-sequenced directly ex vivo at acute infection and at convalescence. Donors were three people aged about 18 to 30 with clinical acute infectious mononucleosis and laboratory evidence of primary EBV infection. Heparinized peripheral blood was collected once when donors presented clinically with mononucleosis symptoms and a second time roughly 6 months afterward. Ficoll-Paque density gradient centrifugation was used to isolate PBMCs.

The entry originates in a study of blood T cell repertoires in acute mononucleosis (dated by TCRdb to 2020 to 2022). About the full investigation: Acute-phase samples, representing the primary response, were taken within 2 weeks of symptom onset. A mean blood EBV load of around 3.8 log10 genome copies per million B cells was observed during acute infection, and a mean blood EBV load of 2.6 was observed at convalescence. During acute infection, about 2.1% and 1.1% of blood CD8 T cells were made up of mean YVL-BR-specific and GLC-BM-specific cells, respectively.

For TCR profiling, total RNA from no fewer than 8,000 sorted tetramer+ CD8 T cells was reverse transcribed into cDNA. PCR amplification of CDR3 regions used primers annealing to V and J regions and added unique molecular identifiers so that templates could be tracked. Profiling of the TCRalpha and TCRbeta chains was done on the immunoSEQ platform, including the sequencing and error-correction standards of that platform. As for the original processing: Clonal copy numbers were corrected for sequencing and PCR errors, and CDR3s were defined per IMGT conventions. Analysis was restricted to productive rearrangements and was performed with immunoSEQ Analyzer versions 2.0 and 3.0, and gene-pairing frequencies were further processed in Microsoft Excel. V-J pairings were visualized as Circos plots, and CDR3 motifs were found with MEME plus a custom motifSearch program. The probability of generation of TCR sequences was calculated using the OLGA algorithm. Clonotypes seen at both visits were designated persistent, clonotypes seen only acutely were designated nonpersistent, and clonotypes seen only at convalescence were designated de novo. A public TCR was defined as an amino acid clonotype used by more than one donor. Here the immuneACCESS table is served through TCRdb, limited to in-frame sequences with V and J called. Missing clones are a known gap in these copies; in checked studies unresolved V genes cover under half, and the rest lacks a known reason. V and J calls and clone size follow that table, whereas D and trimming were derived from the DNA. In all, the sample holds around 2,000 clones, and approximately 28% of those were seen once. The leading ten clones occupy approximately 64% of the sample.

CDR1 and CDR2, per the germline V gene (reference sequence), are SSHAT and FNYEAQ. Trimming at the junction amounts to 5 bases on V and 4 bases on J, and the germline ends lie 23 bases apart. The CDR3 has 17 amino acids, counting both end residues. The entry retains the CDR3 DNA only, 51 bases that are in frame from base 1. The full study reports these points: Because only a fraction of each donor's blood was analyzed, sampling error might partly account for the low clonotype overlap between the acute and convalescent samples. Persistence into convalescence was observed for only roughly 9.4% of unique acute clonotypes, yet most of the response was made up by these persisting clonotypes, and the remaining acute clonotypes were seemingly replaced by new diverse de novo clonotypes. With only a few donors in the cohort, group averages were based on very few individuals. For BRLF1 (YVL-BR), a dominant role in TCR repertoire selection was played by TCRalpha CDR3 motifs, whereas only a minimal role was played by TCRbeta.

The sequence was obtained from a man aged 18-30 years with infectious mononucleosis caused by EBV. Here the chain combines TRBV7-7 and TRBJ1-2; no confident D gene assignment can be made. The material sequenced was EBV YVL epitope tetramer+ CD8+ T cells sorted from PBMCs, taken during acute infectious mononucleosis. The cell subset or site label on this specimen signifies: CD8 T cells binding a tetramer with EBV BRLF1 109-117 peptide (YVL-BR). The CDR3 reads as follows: CASSLNHKCRKIYGYTL. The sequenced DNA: TGTGCCAGCAGCCTTAACCATAAGTGCCGAAAGATCTATGGCTACACCCTC.